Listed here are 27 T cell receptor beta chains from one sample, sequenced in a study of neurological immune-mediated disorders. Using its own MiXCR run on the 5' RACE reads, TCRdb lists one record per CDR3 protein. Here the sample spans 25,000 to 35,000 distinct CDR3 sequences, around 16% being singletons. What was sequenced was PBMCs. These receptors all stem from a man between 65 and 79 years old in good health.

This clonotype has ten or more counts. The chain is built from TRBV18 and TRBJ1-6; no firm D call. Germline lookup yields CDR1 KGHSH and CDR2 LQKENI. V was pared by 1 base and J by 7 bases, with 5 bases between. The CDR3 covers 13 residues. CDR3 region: CASSPQANSPLHF. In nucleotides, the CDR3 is TGTGCCAGCTCACCACAGGCGAATTCACCCCTCCACTTT.

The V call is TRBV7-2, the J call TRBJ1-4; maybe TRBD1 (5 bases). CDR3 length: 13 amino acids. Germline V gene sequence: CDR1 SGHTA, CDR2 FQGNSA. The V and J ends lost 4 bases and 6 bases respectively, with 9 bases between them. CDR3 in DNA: TGTGCCAGCAGCTCCTGGGGGTATGAAAAACTGTTTTTT. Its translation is CASSSWGYEKLFF.

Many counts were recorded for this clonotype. The DNA of the CDR3 is TGTGCCAGCAGTCTCACCCCGGGGGCCGAGCAGTACTTC. This translates into CASSLTPGAEQYF. The V call is TRBV27, the J call TRBJ2-7; D is possibly TRBD1 or TRBD2 (6 bases each). The ends were cut back, 5 bases at V and 6 bases at J, with 14 bases in the middle. Germline V lookup: CDR1 MNHEY, CDR2 SMNVEV (reference sequence). The CDR3 sequence is 13 residues long.

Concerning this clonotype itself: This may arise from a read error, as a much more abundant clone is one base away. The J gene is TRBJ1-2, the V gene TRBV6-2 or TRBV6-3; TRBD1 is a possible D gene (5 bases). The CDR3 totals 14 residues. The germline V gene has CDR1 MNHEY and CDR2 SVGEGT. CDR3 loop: CDSRPGRDFYGYTF. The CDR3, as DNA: TGTGACAGCAGACCGGGACGGGATTTCTATGGCTACACCTTC.

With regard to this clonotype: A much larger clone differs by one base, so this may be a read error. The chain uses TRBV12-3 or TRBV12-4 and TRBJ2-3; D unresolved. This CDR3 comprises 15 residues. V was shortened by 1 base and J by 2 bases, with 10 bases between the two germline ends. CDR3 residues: CASSLVELNTDTQYF. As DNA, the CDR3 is TGTGCCAGCAGTTTAGTAGAGTTGAACACAGATACGCAGTATTTT.

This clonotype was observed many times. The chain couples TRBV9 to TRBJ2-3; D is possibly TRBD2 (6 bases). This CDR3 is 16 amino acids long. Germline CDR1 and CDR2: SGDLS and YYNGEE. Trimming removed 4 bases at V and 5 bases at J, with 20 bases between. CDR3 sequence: CASSIGGVPPEDTQYF. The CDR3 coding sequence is TGTGCCAGCAGCATCGGCGGGGTTCCTCCCGAAGATACGCAGTATTTT.

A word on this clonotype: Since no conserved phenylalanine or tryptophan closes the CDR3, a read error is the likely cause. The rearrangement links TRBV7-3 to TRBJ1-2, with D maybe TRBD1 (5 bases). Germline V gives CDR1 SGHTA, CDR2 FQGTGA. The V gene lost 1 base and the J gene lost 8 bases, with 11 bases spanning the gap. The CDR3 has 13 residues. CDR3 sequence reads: CASSLMGGTGYTY. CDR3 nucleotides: TGTGCCAGCAGCTTAATGGGGGGGACCGGCTACACCTAC.

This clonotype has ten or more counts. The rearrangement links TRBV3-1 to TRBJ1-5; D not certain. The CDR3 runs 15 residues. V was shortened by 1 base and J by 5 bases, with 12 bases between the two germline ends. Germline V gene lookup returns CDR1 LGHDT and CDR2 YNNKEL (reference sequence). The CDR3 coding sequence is TGTGCCAGCAGCCAAGTTTTCCAGGCGGATCAGCCCCAGCATTTT. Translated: CASSQVFQADQPQHF.

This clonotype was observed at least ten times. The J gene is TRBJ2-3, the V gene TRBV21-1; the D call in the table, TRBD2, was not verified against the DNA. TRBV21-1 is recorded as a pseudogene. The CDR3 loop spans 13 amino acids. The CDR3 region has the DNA TGTGCCAGCAGCACCGGACTTGATGGTACGCAGTATTTT. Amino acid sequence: CASSTGLDGTQYF.

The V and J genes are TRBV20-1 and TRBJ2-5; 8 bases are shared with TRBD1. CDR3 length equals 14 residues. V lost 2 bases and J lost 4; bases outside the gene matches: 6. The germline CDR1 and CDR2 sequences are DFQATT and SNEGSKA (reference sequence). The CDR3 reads CSARQGAEIETQYF. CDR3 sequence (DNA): TGCAGTGCTAGACAGGGGGCGGAAATAGAGACCCAGTACTTC.

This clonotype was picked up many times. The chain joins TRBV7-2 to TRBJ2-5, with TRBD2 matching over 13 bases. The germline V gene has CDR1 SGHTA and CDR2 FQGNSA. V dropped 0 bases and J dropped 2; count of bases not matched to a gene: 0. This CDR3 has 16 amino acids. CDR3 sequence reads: CASSLATSGGQETQYF. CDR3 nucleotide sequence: TGTGCCAGCAGCTTAGCGACTAGCGGGGGGCAAGAGACCCAGTACTTC.

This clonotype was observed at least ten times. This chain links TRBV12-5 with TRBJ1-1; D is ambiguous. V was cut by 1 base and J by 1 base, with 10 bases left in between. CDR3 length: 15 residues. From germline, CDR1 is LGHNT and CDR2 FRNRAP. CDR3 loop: CASGLGDMRNTEAFF. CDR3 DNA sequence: TGTGCTAGTGGTTTGGGAGACATGCGGAACACTGAAGCTTTCTTT.

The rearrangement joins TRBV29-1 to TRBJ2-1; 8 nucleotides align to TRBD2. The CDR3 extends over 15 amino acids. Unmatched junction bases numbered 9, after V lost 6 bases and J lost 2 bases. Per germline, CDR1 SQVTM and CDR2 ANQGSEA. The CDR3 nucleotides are TGCAGCGTCTACACTAGCGGATGGGCCTACAATGAGCAGTTCTTC. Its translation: CSVYTSGWAYNEQFF.

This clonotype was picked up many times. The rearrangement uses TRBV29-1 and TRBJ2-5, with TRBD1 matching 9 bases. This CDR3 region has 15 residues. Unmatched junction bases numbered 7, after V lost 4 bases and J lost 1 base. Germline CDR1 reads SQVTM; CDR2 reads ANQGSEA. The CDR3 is CSVGLSGQGQETQYF. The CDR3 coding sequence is TGCAGCGTTGGGCTATCGGGACAGGGCCAAGAGACCCAGTACTTC.

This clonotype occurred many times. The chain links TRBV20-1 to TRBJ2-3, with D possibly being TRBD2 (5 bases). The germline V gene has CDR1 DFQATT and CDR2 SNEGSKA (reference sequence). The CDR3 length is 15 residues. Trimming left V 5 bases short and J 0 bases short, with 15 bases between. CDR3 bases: TGCAGTGCTGGTGGCGGCGGGCTTAGCACAGATACGCAGTATTTT. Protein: CSAGGGGLSTDTQYF.

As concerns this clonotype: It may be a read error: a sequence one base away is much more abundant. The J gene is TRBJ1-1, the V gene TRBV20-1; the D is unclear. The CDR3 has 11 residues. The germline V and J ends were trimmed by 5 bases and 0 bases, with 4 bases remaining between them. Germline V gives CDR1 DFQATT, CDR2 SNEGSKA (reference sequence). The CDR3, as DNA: TGCAGTGCTGAGGTGAACACTGAAGCTTTCTTT. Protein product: CSAEVNTEAFF.

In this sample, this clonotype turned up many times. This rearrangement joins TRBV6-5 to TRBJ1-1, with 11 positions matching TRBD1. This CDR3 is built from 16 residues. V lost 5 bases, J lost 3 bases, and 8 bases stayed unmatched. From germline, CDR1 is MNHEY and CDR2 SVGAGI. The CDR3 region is CASSNLGTGGDTEAFF. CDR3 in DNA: TGTGCCAGCAGTAACTTGGGGACAGGGGGGGACACTGAAGCTTTCTTT.

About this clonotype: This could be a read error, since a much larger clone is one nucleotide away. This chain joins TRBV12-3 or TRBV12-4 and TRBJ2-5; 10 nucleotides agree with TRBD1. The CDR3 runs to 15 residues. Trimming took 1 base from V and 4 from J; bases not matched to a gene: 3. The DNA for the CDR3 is TGTGCCAGCAGTTTAGTCGGGACAGGGGTAGAGACCCAGTACTTC. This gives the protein CASSLVGTGVETQYF.

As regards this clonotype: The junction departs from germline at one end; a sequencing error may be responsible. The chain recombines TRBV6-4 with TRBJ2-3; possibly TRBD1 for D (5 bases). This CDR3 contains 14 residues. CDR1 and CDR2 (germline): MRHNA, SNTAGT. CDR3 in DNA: TGTGCCAGCAGTCCCTTCTGGTCGACAGATATGCAGTATTTT. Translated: CASSPFWSTDMQYF.

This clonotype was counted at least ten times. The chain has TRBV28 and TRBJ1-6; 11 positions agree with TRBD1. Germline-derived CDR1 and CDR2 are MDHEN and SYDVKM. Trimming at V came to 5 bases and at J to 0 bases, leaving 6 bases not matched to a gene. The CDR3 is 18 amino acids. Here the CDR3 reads CASSPRTGGPSYNSPLHF. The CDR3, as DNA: TGTGCCAGCAGTCCTCGGACAGGGGGCCCCTCCTATAATTCACCCCTCCACTTT.

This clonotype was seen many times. CDR3: CASSLGQNYGYTF. The CDR3 region has the DNA TGTGCCAGCAGCTTAGGTCAGAACTATGGCTACACCTTC. The chain uses TRBV7-2 and TRBJ1-2, with D hard to call. V lost 1 base to trimming and J lost 2 bases, with 5 bases between them. Germline values: CDR1 SGHTA, CDR2 FQGNSA. This CDR3 comprises 13 residues.

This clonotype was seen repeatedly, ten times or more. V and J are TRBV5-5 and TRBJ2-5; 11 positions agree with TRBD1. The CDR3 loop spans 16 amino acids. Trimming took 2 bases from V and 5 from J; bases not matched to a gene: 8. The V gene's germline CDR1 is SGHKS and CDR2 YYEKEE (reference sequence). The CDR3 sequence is CASSFGGTGGGETQYF. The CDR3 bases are TGTGCCAGCAGCTTCGGTGGGACAGGGGGTGGGGAGACCCAGTACTTC.

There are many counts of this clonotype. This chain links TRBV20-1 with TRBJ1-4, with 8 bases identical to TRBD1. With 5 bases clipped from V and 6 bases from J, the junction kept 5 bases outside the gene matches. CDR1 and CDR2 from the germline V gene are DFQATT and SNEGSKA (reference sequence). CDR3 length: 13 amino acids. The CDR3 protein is CSAVQGVDEKLFF. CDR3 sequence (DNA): TGCAGTGCTGTACAGGGGGTGGATGAAAAACTGTTTTTT.

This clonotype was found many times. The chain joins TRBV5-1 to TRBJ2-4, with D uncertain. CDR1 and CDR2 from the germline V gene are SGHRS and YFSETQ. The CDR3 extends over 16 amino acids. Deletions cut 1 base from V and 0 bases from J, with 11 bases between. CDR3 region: CASSLSPALAKNIQYF. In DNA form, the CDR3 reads TGCGCCAGCAGCTTGTCCCCGGCCCTAGCCAAAAACATTCAGTACTTC. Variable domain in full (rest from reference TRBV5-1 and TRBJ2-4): KAGVTQTPRYLIKTRGQQVTLSCSPISGHRSVSWYQQTPGQGLQFLFEYFSETQRNKGNFPGRFSGRQFSNSRSEMNVSTLELGDSALYLCASSLSPALAKNIQYFGAGTRLSVL.

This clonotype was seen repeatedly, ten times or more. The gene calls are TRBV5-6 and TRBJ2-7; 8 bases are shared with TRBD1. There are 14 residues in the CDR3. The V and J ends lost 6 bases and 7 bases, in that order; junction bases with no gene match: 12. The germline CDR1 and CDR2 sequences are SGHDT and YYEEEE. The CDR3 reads CASTVGTGLWEQYF. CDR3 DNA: TGTGCCAGCACCGTAGGGACAGGCCTTTGGGAGCAGTACTTC.

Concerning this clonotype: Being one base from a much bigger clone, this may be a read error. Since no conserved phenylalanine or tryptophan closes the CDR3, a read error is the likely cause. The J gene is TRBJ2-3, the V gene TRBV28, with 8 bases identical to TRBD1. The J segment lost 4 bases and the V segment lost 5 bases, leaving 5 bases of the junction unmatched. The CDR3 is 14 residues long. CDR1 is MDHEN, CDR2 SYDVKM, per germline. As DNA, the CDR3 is TGTGCCAGCAGTGGGGGACAGGCCCCAGATACGCAGTATTAT. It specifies CASSGGQAPDTQYY.

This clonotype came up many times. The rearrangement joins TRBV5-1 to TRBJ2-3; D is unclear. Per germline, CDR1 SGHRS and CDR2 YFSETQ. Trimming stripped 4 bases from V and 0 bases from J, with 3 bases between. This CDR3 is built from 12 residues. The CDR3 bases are TGCGCCAGCAGCAAAAGCACAGATACGCAGTATTTT. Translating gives CASSKSTDTQYF.